This paragraph reports one TCR beta chain. These data are taken from a study of blood T cell repertoires in COVID-19. Looking at the study overall: Samples of COVID-19 (acute and convalescent) were obtained from the United States, Italy and Spain. Sample material is recorded as cDNA or gDNA derived from T cells, B-cell-depleted T cells, or PBMCs.

Sequenced by immunoSEQ multiplex PCR; TCRdb stores in-frame clones only, minus some. The sample holds over 100,000 clones; 86% are singletons and the top ten take 4% to 5%. Deletions cut 4 bases from V and 5 bases from J, with 14 bases between. The CDR3 loop spans 14 amino acids. Germline loops: CDR1 GTSNPN, CDR2 SVGIG (reference sequence). Sequencing was performed on peripheral blood. The receptor was derived from a man aged 35-49 years with acute or convalescent COVID-19. This rearrangement joins TRBV30 to TRBJ1-4, with D possibly matching TRBD1 (6 bases). The CDR3 region has the DNA TGTGCCTGGACCCCCAGTGGGACAAATGAAAAACTGTTTTTT. Its protein product is CAWTPSGTNEKLFF.